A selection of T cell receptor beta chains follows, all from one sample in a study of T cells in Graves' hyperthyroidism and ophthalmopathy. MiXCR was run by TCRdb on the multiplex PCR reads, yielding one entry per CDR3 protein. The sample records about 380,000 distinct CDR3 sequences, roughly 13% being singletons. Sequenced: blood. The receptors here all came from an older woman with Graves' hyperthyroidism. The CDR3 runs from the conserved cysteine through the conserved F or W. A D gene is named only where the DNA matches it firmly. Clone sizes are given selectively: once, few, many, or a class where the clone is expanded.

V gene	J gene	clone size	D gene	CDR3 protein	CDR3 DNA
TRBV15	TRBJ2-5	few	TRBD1	CATSTDRGQQETQYF	TGTGCCACCAGCACAGACAGGGGGCAACAAGAGACCCAGTACTTC
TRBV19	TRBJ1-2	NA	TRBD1	CASTAGGYGYTF	TGTGCCAGTACCGCAGGGGGCTATGGCTACACCTTC
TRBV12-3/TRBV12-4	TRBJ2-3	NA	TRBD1	CASRSAMGQEYF	TGTGCCAGCAGAAGCGCTATGGGACAGGAGTATTTT
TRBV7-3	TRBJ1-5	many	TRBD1	CATPGGQNNQPQHF	TGTGCCACCCCGGGGGGACAGAATAATCAGCCCCAGCATTTT
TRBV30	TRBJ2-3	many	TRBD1	CAWRDRGPDTQYF	TGTGCCTGGAGGGACAGGGGCCCAGATACGCAGTATTTT
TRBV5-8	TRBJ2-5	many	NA	CASSPRVQQETQYF	TGTGCCAGCTCCCCTCGGGTCCAACAAGAGACCCAGTACTTC
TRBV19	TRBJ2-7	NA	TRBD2	CASSIDSGSGEQYF	TGTGCCAGTAGTATAGACAGCGGGAGCGGGGAGCAGTACTTC
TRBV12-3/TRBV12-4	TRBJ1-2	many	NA	CASSSRGSNYGYTF	TGTGCCAGCAGCTCGCGGGGGTCCAACTATGGCTACACCTTC
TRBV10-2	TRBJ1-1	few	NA	CASSEFQNTEAFF	TGCGCCAGCAGTGAGTTCCAAAACACTGAAGCTTTCTTT
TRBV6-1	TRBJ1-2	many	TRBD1	CASSEVVDRPYGYTF	TGTGCCAGCAGTGAAGTGGTGGACAGGCCTTATGGCTACACCTTC
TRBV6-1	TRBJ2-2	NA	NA	CASTRRGNTGELFF	TGTGCCAGCACCCGCCGGGGGAACACCGGGGAGCTGTTTTTT
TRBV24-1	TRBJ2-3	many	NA	CATSDPGPSTNTQYF	TGTGCCACCAGTGACCCCGGACCATCTACAAATACGCAGTATTTT
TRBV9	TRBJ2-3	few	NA	CASSADAHTDTQYF	TGTGCCAGCAGCGCGGACGCCCACACAGATACGCAGTATTTT
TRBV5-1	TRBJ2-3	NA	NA	CASSLETYADTQYF	TGCGCCAGCAGCTTGGAGACCTATGCAGATACGCAGTATTTT
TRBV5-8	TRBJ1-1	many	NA	CASSFVDRNTEAFF	TGTGCCAGCAGCTTCGTTGACAGGAACACTGAAGCTTTCTTT
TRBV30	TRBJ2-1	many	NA	CAWSIGPKEKQFF	TGTGCCTGGAGTATTGGGCCTAAAGAGAAGCAGTTCTTC
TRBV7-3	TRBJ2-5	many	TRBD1	CASSLGDRGRGETQYF	TGTGCCAGCAGTCTTGGGGACAGGGGGCGCGGAGAGACCCAGTACTTC
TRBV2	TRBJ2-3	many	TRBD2	CASRAGLVPRDTQYF	TGTGCCAGCAGGGCTGGACTAGTGCCGAGGGATACGCAGTATTTT
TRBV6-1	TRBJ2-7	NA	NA	CASSVLDEQYF	TGTGCCAGCAGCGTACTAGACGAGCAGTACTTC
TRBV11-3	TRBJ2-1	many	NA	CASSFPGREQFF	TGTGCCAGCAGCTTCCCGGGACGTGAACAGTTCTTC
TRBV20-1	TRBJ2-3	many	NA	CSGEYQGDTQYF	TGCAGTGGGGAGTACCAGGGAGATACGCAGTATTTT
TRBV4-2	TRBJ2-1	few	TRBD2	CASSQAVLTSGGYNEQFF	TGTGCCAGCAGCCAAGCCGTCCTAACTAGCGGGGGGTACAATGAGCAGTTCTTC
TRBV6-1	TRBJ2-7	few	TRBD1	CASSTWTGGYEQYF	TGTGCCAGCAGTACCTGGACAGGGGGGTACGAGCAGTACTTC
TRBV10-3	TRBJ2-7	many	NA	CAISESAGGGEQYF	TGTGCCATCAGTGAGTCCGCAGGAGGTGGCGAGCAGTACTTC
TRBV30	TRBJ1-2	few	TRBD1	CAWSRGQGAYGYTF	TGTGCCTGGAGTCGGGGACAGGGGGCCTATGGCTACACCTTC
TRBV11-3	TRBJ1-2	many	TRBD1	CASSQGQGDGYTF	TGTGCCAGCAGCCAGGGACAGGGCGATGGCTACACCTTC
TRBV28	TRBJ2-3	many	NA	CASSLVGITHTQYF	TGTGCCAGCAGTTTAGTAGGGATCACTCATACGCAGTATTTT
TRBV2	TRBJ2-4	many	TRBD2	CASGRTSGAKNIQYF	TGTGCCAGCGGGCGGACTAGCGGAGCCAAAAACATTCAGTACTTC
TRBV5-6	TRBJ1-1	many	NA	CASRFQIMNTEAFF	TGTGCCAGCAGGTTCCAGATCATGAACACTGAAGCTTTCTTT
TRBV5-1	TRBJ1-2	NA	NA	CASSPRHSNYGYTF	TGCGCCAGCAGCCCGCGCCATTCTAACTATGGCTACACCTTC
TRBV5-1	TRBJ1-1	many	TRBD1	CASSEGTGGGGTEAFF	TGCGCCAGCAGCGAAGGGACAGGGGGCGGAGGCACTGAAGCTTTCTTT
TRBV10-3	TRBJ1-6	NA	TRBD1	CAIRSPGQDNSPLHF	TGTGCCATCAGATCACCGGGACAGGATAATTCACCCCTCCACTTT
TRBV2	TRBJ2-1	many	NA	CASSKKGVGNEQFF	TGTGCCAGCAGTAAAAAGGGGGTAGGCAATGAGCAGTTCTTC
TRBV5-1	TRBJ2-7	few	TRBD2	CASSLELPGRDEQYF	TGCGCCAGCAGCTTGGAGCTCCCGGGGAGGGACGAGCAGTACTTC
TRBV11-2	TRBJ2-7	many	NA	CASSFSDGSYYEQYF	TGTGCCAGCAGCTTTTCGGACGGGAGTTACTACGAGCAGTACTTC
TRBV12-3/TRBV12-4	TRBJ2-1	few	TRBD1	CASRRDRGGRNEQFF	TGTGCCAGCAGACGGGACAGGGGAGGGAGGAATGAGCAGTTCTTC
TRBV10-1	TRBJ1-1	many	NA	CASSGGRGTEAFF	TGCGCCAGCAGTGGAGGTCGGGGGACTGAAGCTTTCTTT
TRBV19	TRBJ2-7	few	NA	CASKASGFEQYF	TGTGCCAGTAAGGCATCCGGGTTCGAGCAGTACTTC
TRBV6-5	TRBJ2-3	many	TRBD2	CASSYSTSGRGTDTQYF	TGTGCCAGCAGTTACTCGACTAGCGGGAGGGGGACAGATACGCAGTATTTT
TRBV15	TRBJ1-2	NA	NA	CATSSIRGGGYTF	TGTGCCACCAGCAGCATCCGGGGCGGCGGCTACACCTTC
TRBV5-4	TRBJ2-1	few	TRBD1	CASSLGTGNEQFF	TGTGCCAGCAGCCTGGGGACAGGCAATGAGCAGTTCTTC
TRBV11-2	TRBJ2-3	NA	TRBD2	CASSLFGREGTDTQYF	TGTGCCAGCAGCTTATTTGGGAGGGAGGGCACAGATACGCAGTATTTT
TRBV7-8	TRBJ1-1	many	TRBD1	CASRNRGRRTEAFF	TGTGCCAGCAGGAACAGGGGGCGAAGGACTGAAGCTTTCTTT